This T cell receptor (beta chain) was recovered during a study of early T cells in non-severe SARS-CoV-2 infection. Study in general: RNA in bulk from unsorted whole blood was sequenced, and chains were unpaired.

This clonotype has ten or more counts. Its specificity is unknown. V shed 1 base, J shed 5 bases, and the junction held 7 bases outside the gene matches. This CDR3 has 15 amino acids. Germline CDR1 DFQATT, CDR2 SNEGSKA (reference sequence). Each single cDNA molecule received a unique molecular identifier. In TCRdb, the 5' RACE reads were re-called with MiXCR into one record per CDR3 protein. This table has around 44,000 distinct CDR3 sequences, about 7.8% appearing once. Points from the study as a whole: Sequences matched to VDJdb favored anti-spike CD8 responses, while private and CD4 specificities were missed.

The sequenced sample was whole blood. The chain couples TRBV20-1 to TRBJ1-1, with 10 bases that match TRBD1. The TCR was taken from an adult who was a healthcare worker with PCR-confirmed SARS-CoV-2 infection or an uninfected control (not recorded which). CDR3 amino acids: CSARVSTGGRTEAFF. The DNA of the CDR3 is TGCAGTGCTAGAGTGTCGACAGGGGGCAGAACTGAAGCTTTCTTT.